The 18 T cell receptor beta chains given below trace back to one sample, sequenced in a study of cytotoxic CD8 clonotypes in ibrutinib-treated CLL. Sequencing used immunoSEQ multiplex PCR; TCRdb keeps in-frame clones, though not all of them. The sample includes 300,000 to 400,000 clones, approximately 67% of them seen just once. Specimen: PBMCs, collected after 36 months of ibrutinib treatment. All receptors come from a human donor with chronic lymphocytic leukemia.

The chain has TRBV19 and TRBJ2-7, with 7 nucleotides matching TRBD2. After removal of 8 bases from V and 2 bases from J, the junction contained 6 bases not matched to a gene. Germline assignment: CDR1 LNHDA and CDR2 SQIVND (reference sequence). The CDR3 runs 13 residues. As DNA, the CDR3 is TGTGCCAGTGGCCTAGCGGCTACCTACGAGCAGTACTTC. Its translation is CASGLAATYEQYF.

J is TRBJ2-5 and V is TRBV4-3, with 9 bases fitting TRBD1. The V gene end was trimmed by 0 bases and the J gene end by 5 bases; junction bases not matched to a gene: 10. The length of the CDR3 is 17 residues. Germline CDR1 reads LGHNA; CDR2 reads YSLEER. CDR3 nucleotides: TGCGCCAGCAGCCAAGAAGGGACAGGGTTAAGCCGGGAGACCCAGTACTTC. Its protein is CASSQEGTGLSRETQYF.

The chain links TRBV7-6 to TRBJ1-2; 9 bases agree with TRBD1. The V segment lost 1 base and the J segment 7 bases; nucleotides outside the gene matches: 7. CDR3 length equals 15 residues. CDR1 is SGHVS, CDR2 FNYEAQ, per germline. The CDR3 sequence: CASSLEQGASRGYTF. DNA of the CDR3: TGTGCCAGCAGCTTAGAACAGGGGGCGAGTCGTGGCTACACCTTC.

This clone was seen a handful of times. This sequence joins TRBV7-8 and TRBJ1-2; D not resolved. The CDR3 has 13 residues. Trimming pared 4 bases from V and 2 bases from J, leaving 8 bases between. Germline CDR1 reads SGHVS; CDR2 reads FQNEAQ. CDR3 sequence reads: CASSSAVNYGYTF. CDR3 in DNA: TGTGCCAGCAGCTCTGCAGTAAACTATGGCTACACCTTC.

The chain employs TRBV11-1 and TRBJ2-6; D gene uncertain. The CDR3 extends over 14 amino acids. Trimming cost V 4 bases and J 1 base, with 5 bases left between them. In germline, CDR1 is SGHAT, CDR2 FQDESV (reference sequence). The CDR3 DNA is TGTGCCAGCAGCTCCGGATCTGGGGCCAACGTCCTGACTTTC. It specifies CASSSGSGANVLTF.

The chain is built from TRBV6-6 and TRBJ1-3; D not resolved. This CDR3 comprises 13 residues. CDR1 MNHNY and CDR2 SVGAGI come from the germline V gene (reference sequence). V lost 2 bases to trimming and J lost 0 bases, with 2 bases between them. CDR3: CASSYSSGNTIYF. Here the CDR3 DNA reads TGTGCCAGCAGTTACAGCTCTGGAAACACCATATATTTT.

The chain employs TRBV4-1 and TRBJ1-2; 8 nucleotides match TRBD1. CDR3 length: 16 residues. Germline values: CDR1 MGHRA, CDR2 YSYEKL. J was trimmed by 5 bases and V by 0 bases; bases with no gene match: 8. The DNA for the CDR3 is TGCGCCAGCAGCCAAGAGGGGCAAAACAGGGGGTATGGCTACACCTTC. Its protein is CASSQEGQNRGYGYTF.

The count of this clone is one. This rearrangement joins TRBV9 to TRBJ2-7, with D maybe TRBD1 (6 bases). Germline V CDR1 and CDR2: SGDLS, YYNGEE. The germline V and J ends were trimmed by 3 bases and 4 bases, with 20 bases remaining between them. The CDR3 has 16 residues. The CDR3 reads CASSDASRDNPYEQYF. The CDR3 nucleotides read TGTGCCAGCAGCGACGCAAGCCGGGACAACCCATACGAGCAGTACTTC.

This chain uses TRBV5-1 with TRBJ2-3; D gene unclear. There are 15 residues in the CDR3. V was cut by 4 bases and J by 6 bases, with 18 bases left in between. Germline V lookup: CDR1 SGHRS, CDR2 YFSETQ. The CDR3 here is CASSGVGQSVDTQYF. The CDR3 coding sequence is TGCGCCAGCAGCGGGGTTGGGCAGTCGGTGGATACGCAGTATTTT. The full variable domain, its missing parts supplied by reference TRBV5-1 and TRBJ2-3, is KAGVTQTPRYLIKTRGQQVTLSCSPISGHRSVSWYQQTPGQGLQFLFEYFSETQRNKGNFPGRFSGRQFSNSRSEMNVSTLELGDSALYLCASSGVGQSVDTQYFGPGTRLTVL.

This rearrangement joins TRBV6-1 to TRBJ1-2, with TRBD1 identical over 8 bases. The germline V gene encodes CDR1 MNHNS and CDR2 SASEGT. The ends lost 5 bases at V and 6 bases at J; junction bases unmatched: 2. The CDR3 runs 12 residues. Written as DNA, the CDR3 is TGTGCCAGCAGTATACAGGGGGATGGCTACACCTTC. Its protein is CASSIQGDGYTF.

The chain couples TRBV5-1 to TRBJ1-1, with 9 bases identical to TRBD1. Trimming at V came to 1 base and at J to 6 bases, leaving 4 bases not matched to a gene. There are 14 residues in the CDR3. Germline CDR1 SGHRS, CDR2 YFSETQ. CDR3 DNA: TGCGCCAGCAGCTTGACAGGGGGCACGGCTGAAGCTTTCTTT. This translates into CASSLTGGTAEAFF.

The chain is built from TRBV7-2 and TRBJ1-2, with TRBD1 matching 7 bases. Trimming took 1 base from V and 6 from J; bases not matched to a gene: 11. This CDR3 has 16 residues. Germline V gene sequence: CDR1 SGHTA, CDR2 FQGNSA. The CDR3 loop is CASSLDPLDRVHGYTF. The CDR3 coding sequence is TGTGCCAGCAGCTTAGACCCCCTCGACAGGGTACATGGCTACACCTTC.

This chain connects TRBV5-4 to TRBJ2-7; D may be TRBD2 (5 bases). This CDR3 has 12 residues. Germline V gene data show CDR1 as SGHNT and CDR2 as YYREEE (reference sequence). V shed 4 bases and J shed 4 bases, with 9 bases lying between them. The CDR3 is CASSRGRYEQYF. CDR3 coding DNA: TGTGCCAGCAGCCGGGGTCGATACGAGCAGTACTTC.

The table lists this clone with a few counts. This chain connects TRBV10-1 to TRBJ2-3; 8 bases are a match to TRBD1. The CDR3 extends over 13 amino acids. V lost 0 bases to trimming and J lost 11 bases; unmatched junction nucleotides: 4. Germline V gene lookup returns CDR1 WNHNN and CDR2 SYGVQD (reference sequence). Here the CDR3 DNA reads TGCGCCAGCAGTGAGTCGCGACAGGGGAAGCAGTATTTT. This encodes CASSESRQGKQYF.

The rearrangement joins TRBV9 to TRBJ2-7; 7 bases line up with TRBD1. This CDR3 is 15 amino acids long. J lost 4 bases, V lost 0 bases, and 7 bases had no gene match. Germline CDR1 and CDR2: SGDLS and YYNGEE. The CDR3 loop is CASSVGRGKEYEQYF. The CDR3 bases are TGTGCCAGCAGCGTAGGCAGGGGGAAGGAGTACGAGCAGTACTTC.

CDR3 nucleotides: TGTGCCAGCAGTGCCCTGACAGGGGAGAATTCACCCCTCCACTTT. Its translation: CASSALTGENSPLHF. The rearrangement links TRBV6-1 to TRBJ1-6, with 8 bases aligning to TRBD1. Germline V gene lookup returns CDR1 MNHNS and CDR2 SASEGT. Losses at the gene ends were 4 bases for V and 7 bases for J; bases not matched to a gene: 6. The CDR3 is 15 residues long.

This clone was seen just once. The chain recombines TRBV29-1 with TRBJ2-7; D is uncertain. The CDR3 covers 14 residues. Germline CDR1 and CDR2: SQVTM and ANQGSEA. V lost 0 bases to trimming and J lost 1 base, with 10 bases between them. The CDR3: CSVEDTRTSYEQYF. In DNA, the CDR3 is TGCAGCGTTGAAGATACCCGGACGTCCTACGAGCAGTACTTC.

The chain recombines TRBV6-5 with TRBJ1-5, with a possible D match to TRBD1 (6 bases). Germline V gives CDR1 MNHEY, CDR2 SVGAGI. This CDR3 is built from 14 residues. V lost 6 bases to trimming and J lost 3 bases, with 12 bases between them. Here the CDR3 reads CASRKQGLNQPQHF. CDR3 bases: TGTGCCAGCAGGAAACAGGGCCTCAATCAGCCCCAGCATTTT.